The rows below give T cell receptor beta chains drawn from one sample of a study of siplizumab effects on memory and regulatory T cells. The table came from immunoSEQ multiplex PCR; TCRdb's copy has only in-frame clones and leaves some out. The sample holds 100,000 or so clones; about 92% are singletons and the top ten take approximately 0.32%. The sequencing sample was made of CD4+ T cells sorted from blood. All receptors come from a human donor in good health. CDR3s include the opening cysteine and the closing phenylalanine or tryptophan. Fields, in order: CDR3 protein, CDR3 DNA, clone size, V gene, D gene, J gene. A D gene is named only where the DNA matches it firmly. Clone size is given for some rows only: seen once, a few or many times, or a class if the clone is expanded.

CASRPSGVRGNEQFF | TGTGCCAGCAGGCCTAGCGGGGTACGGGGAAATGAGCAGTTCTTC | . | TRBV11-2 | TRBD2 | TRBJ2-1
CASSLQGARDGYTF | TGTGCCAGCAGTTTACAGGGGGCGCGGGATGGCTACACCTTC | . | TRBV27 | TRBD1 | TRBJ1-2
CASGTYLPTGELFF | TGTGCCAGCGGGACTTATCTCCCCACCGGGGAGCTGTTTTTT | few | TRBV6-1 | . | TRBJ2-2
CASSERGASGRAWASQYF | TGTGCCAGCAGTGAACGCGGTGCTAGCGGGAGGGCCTGGGCTTCGCAGTACTTC | . | TRBV6-1 | TRBD2 | TRBJ2-7
CSVTTPGAMTYEQYF | TGCAGCGTTACCACTCCAGGGGCTATGACCTACGAGCAGTACTTC | . | TRBV29-1 | . | TRBJ2-7
CASSIGQGVSYEQYF | TGCGCCAGCAGCATAGGACAGGGAGTGTCCTACGAGCAGTACTTC | . | TRBV5-1 | TRBD1 | TRBJ2-7
CAWSWGQGQPQHF | TGTGCCTGGAGTTGGGGACAAGGTCAGCCCCAGCATTTT | few | TRBV30 | . | TRBJ1-5
CASSLRGTAYNEQFF | TGTGCCAGCAGCTTGCGCGGGACAGCCTACAATGAGCAGTTCTTC | . | TRBV7-8 | . | TRBJ2-1
CASSPGTSGVEQFF | TGCGCCAGCAGCCCCGGGACTAGCGGGGTTGAGCAGTTCTTC | . | TRBV5-1 | TRBD2 | TRBJ2-1
CASSFEGRTYEQYF | TGTGCCAGCAGCTTCGAGGGCCGGACCTACGAGCAGTACTTC | . | TRBV7-9 | . | TRBJ2-7
CASSILLGSNQPQHF | TGTGCCAGTAGTATCTTACTAGGAAGCAATCAGCCCCAGCATTTT | . | TRBV19 | . | TRBJ1-5
CASSFLQGTGQETQYF | TGTGCCAGCAGTTTCTTACAAGGGACAGGGCAAGAGACCCAGTACTTC | . | TRBV27 | TRBD1 | TRBJ2-5
CASSVVGRTSGGTDTQYF | TGTGCCAGCAGCGTAGTTGGTCGGACTAGCGGGGGCACAGATACGCAGTATTTT | . | TRBV9 | TRBD2 | TRBJ2-3
CASSEVRGHGTDTQYF | TGTGCCAGCAGTGAAGTGCGGGGGCATGGCACAGATACGCAGTATTTT | . | TRBV6-1 | . | TRBJ2-3
CASSRDASYGYTF | TGTGCCAGCAGCCGGGATGCCTCCTACGGCTACACCTTC | . | TRBV9 | . | TRBJ1-2
CASSPGTVTDTQYF | TGTGCCAGCAGCCCCGGGACAGTGACAGATACGCAGTATTTT | . | TRBV7-3 | TRBD1 | TRBJ2-3
CASSRADSSYNEQFF | TGTGCCAGCAGCAGAGCGGATAGCTCCTACAATGAGCAGTTCTTC | . | TRBV6-5 | . | TRBJ2-1
CASSGTGVYEQYF | TGTGCCAGCTCAGGGACAGGGGTCTACGAGCAGTACTTC | . | TRBV18 | TRBD1 | TRBJ2-7
CASSSDLANYGYTF | TGTGCCAGCAGCTCGGATCTGGCTAACTATGGCTACACCTTC | . | TRBV7-2 | . | TRBJ1-2
CAWRAQVNEKLFF | TGTGCCTGGAGGGCACAGGTTAATGAAAAACTGTTTTTT | . | TRBV30 | . | TRBJ1-4
CASSLGTPRNEQFF | TGCGCCAGCAGCTTGGGTACCCCGCGAAATGAGCAGTTCTTC | . | TRBV5-1 | . | TRBJ2-1
CASKDRGNQPQHF | TGTGCCAGTAAAGACAGGGGGAATCAGCCCCAGCATTTT | few | TRBV19 | TRBD1 | TRBJ1-5
CASSSTGRRATQYF | TGCGCCAGCAGCTCCACTGGACGGCGGGCTACGCAGTATTTT | . | TRBV5-1 | . | TRBJ2-3
CASSDEPYTGELFF | TGTGCCAGCAGTGACGAGCCTTACACCGGGGAGCTGTTTTTT | . | TRBV6-4 | . | TRBJ2-2
CASSLELAAADTQYF | TGTGCCAGCAGCTTAGAACTAGCGGCGGCAGATACGCAGTATTTT | . | TRBV7-8 | TRBD2 | TRBJ2-3
CASSVQNTEAFF | TGTGCCAGCAGCGTCCAGAACACTGAAGCTTTCTTT | . | TRBV11-2 | . | TRBJ1-1
CASSEYSGEAFF | TGTGCCAGCAGTGAATATAGTGGTGAAGCTTTCTTT | . | TRBV25-1 | . | TRBJ1-1
CASSHFRTGDTGELFF | TGCGCCAGCAGCCACTTTAGGACAGGGGACACCGGGGAGCTGTTTTTT | . | TRBV4-1 | TRBD1 | TRBJ2-2
CASRNTGELFF | TGTGCCAGCAGGAACACCGGGGAGCTGTTTTTT | . | TRBV25-1 | . | TRBJ2-2
CASSLSTGGGETQYF | TGTGCCAGCAGCTTATCAACTGGCGGGGGGGAGACCCAGTACTTC | . | TRBV11-2 | TRBD2 | TRBJ2-5
CASSPGTRTDTQYF | TGTGCCAGCAGCCCTGGGACCCGCACAGATACGCAGTATTTT | . | TRBV4-2 | . | TRBJ2-3
CASSPSLVQLRDGYTF | TGTGCCAGCTCACCCTCTTTAGTACAGCTCCGGGATGGCTACACCTTC | . | TRBV18 | . | TRBJ1-2
CASSSSGTAYNEQFF | TGTGCCAGCAGTTCATCCGGGACGGCATACAATGAGCAGTTCTTC | . | TRBV27 | . | TRBJ2-1
CATSRDQGSYNEQFF | TGTGCCACCAGCAGAGATCAGGGCTCCTACAATGAGCAGTTCTTC | . | TRBV15 | . | TRBJ2-1
CASSLTGQGRNEQYF | TGTGCCAGCAGTCTTACGGGACAGGGTCGCAACGAGCAGTACTTC | . | TRBV6-6 | TRBD1 | TRBJ2-7
CASSRKQGSNEKLFF | TGTGCCAGTAGTCGCAAACAGGGCTCTAATGAAAAACTGTTTTTT | . | TRBV19 | . | TRBJ1-4
CASSGLRASGGTDTQYF | TGTGCCAGCAGCGGTCTCCGGGCTAGCGGGGGCACAGATACGCAGTATTTT | . | TRBV9 | TRBD2 | TRBJ2-3
CAWSVGGFRGQPQHF | TGTGCCTGGAGTGTCGGGGGGTTCAGGGGGCAGCCCCAGCATTTT | . | TRBV30 | TRBD1 | TRBJ1-5
CASSLGGSVMEKLFF | TGCGCCAGCAGCTTGGGGGGCTCGGTGATGGAAAAACTGTTTTTT | . | TRBV5-1 | . | TRBJ1-4
CASSADRVATEAFF | TGTGCCAGCAGTGCGGACAGGGTAGCCACTGAAGCTTTCTTT | . | TRBV2 | TRBD1 | TRBJ1-1
CASQQGVYNEQFF | TGTGCCAGTCAACAGGGGGTTTACAATGAGCAGTTCTTC | . | TRBV7-9 | TRBD1 | TRBJ2-1